One sample yielded the 22 T cell receptor beta chains listed below, sequenced in a study of blood T cell repertoires in COVID-19. Profiling relied on immunoSEQ multiplex PCR, and the TCRdb table lists in-frame clones only, not all of them. The table records roughly 63,000 clones, 74% of them present only once. Input material: peripheral blood. Receptors originate from a woman aged 80 or over with acute or convalescent COVID-19.

V is TRBV15 and J is TRBJ1-1, with 10 positions matching TRBD1. Germline lookup yields CDR1 LNHNV and CDR2 YYDKDF (reference sequence). The V and J ends lost 5 bases and 6 bases, in that order; junction bases with no gene match: 0. This CDR3 contains 12 residues. CDR3 in amino acids: CATSGTGAEAFF. The CDR3 coding sequence is TGTGCCACCAGCGGGACAGGGGCTGAAGCTTTCTTT.

The chain has TRBV11-2 and TRBJ1-4; perhaps TRBD1 as D (6 bases). V gave up 5 bases and J gave up 8 bases, with 15 bases separating them. The CDR3 runs 14 residues. CDR1 is SGHAT, CDR2 FQNNGV, per germline. CDR3 bases: TGTGCCAGCAGCCCTGGGGGGGCAGGGGAAAAACTGTTTTTT. Translated, it gives CASSPGGAGEKLFF.

J is TRBJ2-7 and V is TRBV18, with 10 bases aligning to TRBD2. Trimming removed 0 bases from V and 9 bases from J; junction bases left unmatched: 8. This CDR3 region has 15 residues. CDR1 and CDR2 (germline): KGHSH, LQKENI. The CDR3: CASSPPASGSRGQYF. CDR3 sequence (DNA): TGTGCCAGCTCACCACCGGCTAGCGGGAGTAGAGGGCAGTACTTC.

The chain combines TRBV6-2 or TRBV6-3 with TRBJ2-4; TRBD1 is a possible D gene (6 bases). Germline lookup yields CDR1 MNHEY and CDR2 SVGEGT. This CDR3 is 13 amino acids long. V was clipped by 4 bases and J by 7 bases, with 11 bases between them. CDR3 sequence reads: CASSSKGDNIQYF. In DNA form, the CDR3 reads TGTGCCAGCAGTTCCAAGGGGGACAACATTCAGTACTTC.

Only a few counts were recorded for this clone. V usage is TRBV19 and J usage is TRBJ1-5; D unclear. Germline V gene sequence: CDR1 LNHDA, CDR2 SQIVND (reference sequence). Trimming took off 2 bases at V and 5 bases at J, with 7 bases between the two ends. The CDR3 covers 13 residues. As DNA, the CDR3 is TGTGCCAGTAGTATATCGGGAGATCAGCCCCAGCATTTT. This translates into CASSISGDQPQHF.

V gene TRBV21-1 combines with J gene TRBJ2-5; no DNA check was done on the table's D call, TRBD1. TRBV21-1 represents a pseudogene. CDR3 length equals 17 residues. The CDR3 loop reads CASSPYRRDRGWETQYF. DNA of the CDR3: TGTGCCAGCAGCCCCTACCGGCGGGACAGGGGTTGGGAGACCCAGTACTTC.

This clone was picked up one time. The rearrangement uses TRBV6-5 and TRBJ1-2; D call uncertain. Trimming shortened V by 10 bases and J by 9 bases, and 24 bases separated the two germline ends. Germline V lookup: CDR1 MNHEY, CDR2 SVGAGI. CDR3 length equals 14 residues. The CDR3 loop reads CATLGSAATRSYTF. As DNA, the CDR3 is TGTGCCACCCTCGGGTCGGCGGCTACCAGAAGCTACACCTTC.

The genes are TRBV9 and TRBJ2-5; the match to TRBD2 covers 12 bases. Trimming took 4 bases from V and 5 from J; bases not matched to a gene: 9. The CDR3 sequence is 16 residues long. Germline values: CDR1 SGDLS, CDR2 YYNGEE. This CDR3 reads CASSPRASGRVETQYF. The CDR3 region has the DNA TGTGCCAGCAGCCCAAGGGCTAGCGGGAGGGTGGAGACCCAGTACTTC.

The CDR3 here is CASRTGGWSNQPQHF. The CDR3 region has the DNA TGTGCCAGCAGAACAGGGGGGTGGAGCAATCAGCCCCAGCATTTT. The chain combines TRBV27 with TRBJ1-5; 8 positions agree with TRBD1. CDR1 MNHEY and CDR2 SMNVEV come from the germline V gene (reference sequence). The CDR3 is 15 amino acids. The V gene end was trimmed by 6 bases and the J gene end by 1 base; junction bases not matched to a gene: 5.

V usage is TRBV27 and J usage is TRBJ2-7; 12 bases agree with TRBD2. The CDR3 is 20 amino acids. Germline values: CDR1 MNHEY, CDR2 SMNVEV (reference sequence). V shed 6 bases, J shed 0 bases, and the junction held 18 bases outside the gene matches. For the CDR3, the DNA is TGTGCCAGCAGCCGACAACTCTCGGGACTAGCGGGCATGAGCTCCTACGAGCAGTACTTC. This gives the protein CASSRQLSGLAGMSSYEQYF.

This chain links TRBV11-2 with TRBJ1-2; TRBD1 matches 8 bases. Germline V gives CDR1 SGHAT, CDR2 FQNNGV. The CDR3 totals 16 residues. Trimming took 1 base from V and 8 from J; bases not matched to a gene: 12. Here the CDR3 DNA reads TGTGCCAGCAGCTTAGTGGCCCCCCCAGGGGGCGCCGGCTACACCTTC. It codes for CASSLVAPPGGAGYTF.

V and J are TRBV18 and TRBJ2-5; maybe TRBD1 (6 bases). CDR1 is KGHSH, CDR2 LQKENI, per germline. The V gene lost 4 bases and the J gene lost 2 bases, with 14 bases spanning the gap. This CDR3 has 15 amino acids. The CDR3 nucleotides are TGTGCCAGCTCACTCTGGACAGATTGGCAAGAGACCCAGTACTTC. Translating gives CASSLWTDWQETQYF.

The count of this clone is one. One base away lies a much larger clone, so this may be a sequencing read error. Other DNA sequences of this sample code for an identical CDR3. V is TRBV6-2 or TRBV6-3 and J is TRBJ1-1; D gene ambiguous. Trimming pared 2 bases from V and 3 bases from J, leaving 7 bases between. The CDR3 length is 13 residues. Germline CDR1 and CDR2: MNHEY and SVGEGT. The CDR3 region is CASSYERDTEAFF. The DNA for the CDR3 is TGTGCCAGCAGTTACGAACGGGACACTGAAGCTTTCTTT.

CDR3 in DNA: TGCGCCAGCAGCGGGGGAGCGGGAGCGGCCTACGAGCAGTACTTC. Protein sequence: CASSGGAGAAYEQYF. The V gene is TRBV5-1, the J gene TRBJ2-7; the match to TRBD2 covers 8 bases. CDR3 length equals 15 residues. Trimming took 4 bases from V and 2 from J; bases not matched to a gene: 8. The germline V gene encodes CDR1 SGHRS and CDR2 YFSETQ.

The chain links TRBV27 to TRBJ1-1, with a weak D call TRBD1 (6 bases). Germline CDR1 is MNHEY and CDR2 is SMNVEV (reference sequence). The V and J ends lost 0 bases and 3 bases respectively, with 11 bases between them. This CDR3 region has 15 residues. The CDR3 is CASSLSANRDTEAFF. Here the CDR3 DNA reads TGTGCCAGCAGTTTATCGGCCAACAGGGACACTGAAGCTTTCTTT.

This chain connects TRBV25-1 to TRBJ2-5; TRBD1 agrees at 9 bases. Germline values: CDR1 MGHDK, CDR2 SYGVNS. This CDR3 region has 15 residues. V trimming: 6 bases; J trimming: 5 bases; junction bases outside the gene matches: 10. The CDR3 region is CASRPWTGVMETQYF. The CDR3 DNA is TGTGCCAGCAGACCATGGACAGGGGTCATGGAGACCCAGTACTTC.

The J gene is TRBJ2-2, the V gene TRBV7-9; TRBD1 aligns across 10 bases. There are 16 residues in the CDR3. Germline V gene lookup returns CDR1 SEHNR and CDR2 FQNEAQ (reference sequence). V lost 1 base to trimming and J lost 6 bases; unmatched junction nucleotides: 5. For the CDR3, the DNA is TGTGCCAGCAGCTTAGGACTCGGACAGGGGGCCGGGGAGCTGTTTTTT. Protein sequence: CASSLGLGQGAGELFF.

V usage is TRBV5-1 and J usage is TRBJ1-3; D not resolved. The CDR3 sequence is 16 residues long. Germline assignment: CDR1 SGHRS and CDR2 YFSETQ. Between the trimmed V and J ends, which lost 0 bases and 2 bases, there was a span of 12 bases. This chain's CDR3 is CASSLAGERAGNTIYF. The CDR3 bases are TGCGCCAGCAGCTTGGCCGGTGAGAGGGCTGGAAACACCATATATTTT.

This clone was recorded at least ten times. The genes are TRBV7-2 and TRBJ1-1; weak D call: TRBD1 (5 bases). With 5 bases removed from V and 5 bases from J, the gap between germline ends came to 15 bases. This CDR3 is built from 14 residues. Germline V gene lookup returns CDR1 SGHTA and CDR2 FQGNSA. The CDR3 sequence: CASSVDQGRTEAFF. DNA for the CDR3: TGTGCCAGCAGCGTAGATCAGGGTCGTACTGAAGCTTTCTTT.

This clone has more than one count but fewer than ten. This chain uses TRBV10-3 with TRBJ2-1; D is possibly TRBD2 (5 bases). The V gene's germline CDR1 is ENHRY and CDR2 SYGVKD. V gave up 0 bases and J gave up 7 bases, with 7 bases separating them. The CDR3 totals 13 residues. In nucleotides, the CDR3 is TGTGCCATCAGTGAGTCTGGGAGTAATGAGCAGTTCTTC. It yields the protein CAISESGSNEQFF.

This clone was counted a single time. Other DNA sequences in the sample encode the same CDR3. V is TRBV5-1 and J is TRBJ1-6; 9 nucleotides agree with TRBD1. Germline assignment: CDR1 SGHRS and CDR2 YFSETQ. This CDR3 has 16 amino acids. V lost 2 bases and J lost 7; bases outside the gene matches: 7. The CDR3 spells CASSLGLGQGNSPLHF. The DNA for the CDR3 is TGCGCCAGCAGCTTAGGACTGGGACAGGGAAATTCACCCCTCCACTTT.

The chain links TRBV11-2 to TRBJ2-5; 7 nucleotides agree with TRBD2. Germline-derived CDR1 and CDR2 are SGHAT and FQNNGV. CDR3 length: 17 amino acids. V lost 6 bases and J lost 2; bases outside the gene matches: 15. The CDR3 reads CASRDGGRAGRQETQYF. DNA for the CDR3: TGTGCCAGCAGGGACGGGGGGAGAGCGGGCCGGCAAGAGACCCAGTACTTC. The variable domain in full, completed from reference TRBV11-2 and TRBJ2-5, reads EAGVAQSPRYKIIEKRQSVAFWCNPISGHATLYWYQQILGQGPKLLIQFQNNGVVDDSQLPKDRFSAERLKGVDSTLKIQPAKLEDSAVYLCASRDGGRAGRQETQYFGPGTRLLVL.